A selection of T cell receptor beta chains follows, all from one sample in a study of blood T cell repertoires in COVID-19. TCRdb's table, derived via immunoSEQ multiplex PCR, lists solely in-frame clones and lacks some. The sample has 150,000 to 180,000 clones, approximately 73% seen once; the top ten hold 3.7%. Sequencing input: peripheral blood. These receptors all stem from a woman older than 75 with acute or convalescent COVID-19. Both conserved end residues are part of each CDR3. A D gene is named only where the DNA matches it firmly. The size entry is marked missing in some rows and otherwise reads once, few, many or a size class.

V gene: TRBV5-1
D gene: .
J gene: TRBJ2-7
clone size: .
CDR3 protein: CASSLEVLDRHEQYF
CDR3 DNA: TGCGCCAGCAGCTTGGAGGTGCTAGATCGGCACGAGCAGTACTTC

V gene: TRBV6-5
D gene: .
J gene: TRBJ1-3
clone size: .
CDR3 protein: CASSYSFQAGGNTIYF
CDR3 DNA: TGTGCCAGCAGTTACTCCTTTCAGGCAGGTGGAAACACCATATATTTT

V gene: TRBV25-1
D gene: TRBD2
J gene: TRBJ2-4
clone size: .
CDR3 protein: CASSEAGGVDIQYF
CDR3 DNA: TGTGCCAGCAGTGAGGCCGGGGGGGTGGACATTCAGTACTTC

V gene: TRBV11-2
D gene: TRBD1
J gene: TRBJ1-2
clone size: .
CDR3 protein: CASSNGQGDGYTF
CDR3 DNA: TGTGCCAGCAGCAACGGACAGGGGGATGGCTACACCTTC

V gene: TRBV11-2
D gene: TRBD1
J gene: TRBJ1-4
clone size: once
CDR3 protein: CASSSRTGVREKLFF
CDR3 DNA: TGTGCCAGCAGCTCCCGGACAGGGGTTCGTGAAAAACTGTTTTTT

V gene: TRBV7-3
D gene: .
J gene: TRBJ2-5
clone size: .
CDR3 protein: CASSQGLTLQETQYF
CDR3 DNA: TGTGCCAGCAGCCAAGGACTAACCCTCCAAGAGACCCAGTACTTC

V gene: TRBV7-2
D gene: TRBD1
J gene: TRBJ2-7
clone size: .
CDR3 protein: CASSTRTGNNHEQYF
CDR3 DNA: TGTGCCAGCAGCACGCGGACAGGGAATAACCACGAGCAGTACTTC

V gene: TRBV5-1
D gene: .
J gene: TRBJ1-6
clone size: .
CDR3 protein: CASSLTAGDNSPLHF
CDR3 DNA: TGCGCCAGCAGCTTGACAGCCGGCGATAATTCACCCCTCCACTTT

V gene: TRBV6-5
D gene: TRBD2
J gene: TRBJ2-7
clone size: .
CDR3 protein: CASSRSGGGSYEQYF
CDR3 DNA: TGTGCCAGCAGTAGGTCGGGAGGGGGCTCCTACGAGCAGTACTTC

V gene: TRBV30
D gene: .
J gene: TRBJ2-7
clone size: once
CDR3 protein: CAWSVNREQYF
CDR3 DNA: TGTGCCTGGAGCGTAAACAGGGAGCAGTACTTC

V gene: TRBV9
D gene: .
J gene: TRBJ1-1
clone size: .
CDR3 protein: CASSVAGRGEAFF
CDR3 DNA: TGTGCCAGCAGCGTAGCTGGGCGGGGAGAAGCTTTCTTT

V gene: TRBV29-1
D gene: TRBD2
J gene: TRBJ2-5
clone size: .
CDR3 protein: CSVEKATSGGGFQETQYF
CDR3 DNA: TGCAGCGTTGAAAAGGCGACTAGCGGGGGAGGTTTCCAAGAGACCCAGTACTTC

V gene: TRBV7-2
D gene: .
J gene: TRBJ1-4
clone size: .
CDR3 protein: CASSLGNQGHEKLFF
CDR3 DNA: TGTGCCAGCAGCTTGGGGAACCAGGGTCACGAAAAACTGTTTTTT

V gene: TRBV7-2
D gene: .
J gene: TRBJ2-1
clone size: .
CDR3 protein: CASSLGLVVFNEQFF
CDR3 DNA: TGTGCCAGCAGCTTAGGACTAGTGGTGTTCAATGAGCAGTTCTTC

V gene: TRBV6-5
D gene: .
J gene: TRBJ2-1
clone size: .
CDR3 protein: CASSYRTGNNEQFF
CDR3 DNA: TGTGCCAGCAGTTACCGTACAGGGAACAATGAGCAGTTCTTC

V gene: TRBV2
D gene: TRBD1
J gene: TRBJ2-1
clone size: .
CDR3 protein: CASREAGGYNEQFF
CDR3 DNA: TGTGCCAGCAGGGAGGCAGGGGGCTACAATGAGCAGTTCTTC

V gene: TRBV19
D gene: .
J gene: TRBJ2-1
clone size: .
CDR3 protein: CASSITLANNEQFF
CDR3 DNA: TGTGCCAGTAGTATCACCCTAGCAAACAATGAGCAGTTCTTC

V gene: TRBV2
D gene: .
J gene: TRBJ2-1
clone size: few
CDR3 protein: CASSVDGGRTNNEQFF
CDR3 DNA: TGTGCCAGCTCCGTTGATGGGGGACGGACTAACAATGAGCAGTTCTTC